This T cell receptor beta chain is from a study of cytotoxic CD8 clonotypes in ibrutinib-treated CLL. Germline loops: CDR1 SGDLS, CDR2 YYNGEE. CDR3 length equals 16 residues. Losses at the gene ends were 0 bases for V and 2 bases for J; bases not matched to a gene: 7. TCRdb keeps only in-frame clones here, not all; method: immunoSEQ multiplex PCR. The sample lists 130,000 or so clones; approximately 80% were seen once. The V and J genes are TRBV9 and TRBJ2-7, with 8 bases lining up with TRBD2. This TCR came from a human donor with chronic lymphocytic leukemia. The sequencing here drew on PBMCs, taken after 12 months of ibrutinib treatment. DNA of the CDR3: TGTGCCAGCAGCGTAGGCCCCAAGCGGGGGACCTACGAGCAGTACTTC. Its protein product is CASSVGPKRGTYEQYF.